One and the same sample provided the 10 T cell receptor beta chains below, sequenced in a study of PD-L1 blockade in urothelial cancer. Sequencing used immunoSEQ multiplex PCR; TCRdb keeps in-frame clones, though not all of them. The sample has about 100,000 clones, approximately 91% seen once. The specimen was PBMCs, collected around atezolizumab (anti-PD-L1) treatment. The receptors were sampled from a woman of 80 years or more with urothelial cancer.

This chain uses TRBV29-1 with TRBJ2-7, with a possible D match to TRBD1 (6 bases). Germline CDR1 is SQVTM and CDR2 is ANQGSEA. V was cut by 0 bases and J by 3 bases, with 9 bases left in between. This CDR3 contains 13 residues. The CDR3 spells CSVEEGHNYEQYF. CDR3 nucleotides: TGCAGCGTTGAAGAGGGACACAACTACGAGCAGTACTTC.

The genes are TRBV28 and TRBJ1-4; 7 bases map to TRBD1. This CDR3 is built from 15 residues. Germline V CDR1 and CDR2: MDHEN, SYDVKM. V dropped 5 bases and J dropped 8; count of bases not matched to a gene: 11. The CDR3, as DNA: TGTGCCAGCAGTATCAGACAGGGTTCAGGGGAAAAACTGTTTTTT. Its protein product is CASSIRQGSGEKLFF.

The V call is TRBV28, the J call TRBJ1-2, with D possibly matching TRBD1 (6 bases). The CDR3 spans 14 residues. V lost 7 bases, J lost 2 bases, and 14 bases lay in between. The germline V gene encodes CDR1 MDHEN and CDR2 SYDVKM. The CDR3 nucleotides read TGTGCCAGCACCCTGGGGGCCGGCAACTATGGCTACACCTTC. Residues: CASTLGAGNYGYTF.

The rearrangement joins TRBV10-3 to TRBJ2-7; TRBD2 matches 10 bases. The V gene end was trimmed by 3 bases and the J gene end by 7 bases; junction bases not matched to a gene: 12. The CDR3 is 16 amino acids. The germline gives CDR1 ENHRY, CDR2 SYGVKD. The CDR3, as DNA: TGTGCCATCAGTGATCCCGGGACTAGCGCTGGAAGGGAGCAGTACTTC. This translates into CAISDPGTSAGREQYF.

The V call is TRBV19, the J call TRBJ1-1, with D unresolved. V was shortened by 3 bases and J by 6 bases, with 11 bases between the two germline ends. Per germline, CDR1 LNHDA and CDR2 SQIVND (reference sequence). This CDR3 has 13 amino acids. CDR3 protein: CASSILRTSEAFF. CDR3 DNA: TGTGCCAGTAGTATTCTCCGAACATCTGAAGCTTTCTTT. Combining the CDR3 with reference TRBV19 and TRBJ1-1 gives the whole variable domain DGGITQSPKYLFRKEGQNVTLSCEQNLNHDAMYWYRQDPGQGLRLIYYSQIVNDFQKGDIAEGYSVSREKKESFPLTVTSAQKNPTAFYLCASSILRTSEAFFGQGTRLTVV.

The chain combines TRBV6-5 with TRBJ2-5, with TRBD1 matching 7 bases. The CDR3 spans 15 residues. Per germline, CDR1 MNHEY and CDR2 SVGAGI. Unmatched junction bases numbered 13, after V lost 6 bases and J lost 6 bases. CDR3 DNA: TGTGCCAGCAGAACCGAGCGACAGGGTTGGAAGACCCAGTACTTC. Translated, it gives CASRTERQGWKTQYF.

The chain uses TRBV11-1 and TRBJ1-2, with TRBD1 matching over 9 bases. V lost 5 bases, J lost 10 bases, and 8 bases stayed unmatched. This CDR3 region has 13 residues. Germline V gene sequence: CDR1 SGHAT, CDR2 FQDESV (reference sequence). DNA for the CDR3: TGTGCCAGCAGCCCCGGGGACAGGGAGTACTACACCTTC. Its translation is CASSPGDREYYTF.

V is TRBV6-5 and J is TRBJ1-2, with TRBD1 identical over 10 bases. Trimming took 4 bases from V and 2 from J; bases not matched to a gene: 4. CDR1 is MNHEY and CDR2 is SVGAGI in the germline V gene. The CDR3 sequence is 15 residues long. CDR3 sequence (DNA): TGTGCCAGCAGTTCGCCGGGACAGGGGAACTATGGCTACACCTTC. This translates into CASSSPGQGNYGYTF.

J is TRBJ2-1 and V is TRBV2; 10 nucleotides agree with TRBD1. After removal of 8 bases from V and 10 bases from J, the junction contained 5 bases not matched to a gene. Germline CDR1 SNHLY, CDR2 FYNNEI. The CDR3 runs 12 residues. Written as DNA, the CDR3 is TGTGCCAGCGGGACAGGGGAGAACGAGCAGTTCTTC. This translates into CASGTGENEQFF.

V is TRBV19 and J is TRBJ1-3; TRBD1 might be the D (6 bases). CDR1 LNHDA and CDR2 SQIVND come from the germline V gene (reference sequence). Trimming cost V 5 bases and J 3 bases, with 14 bases left between them. This CDR3 has 15 amino acids. The CDR3 bases are TGTGCCAGTAGTGGACAGACGGGCATTGGAAACACCATATATTTT. This gives the protein CASSGQTGIGNTIYF.